This T cell receptor (beta chain) originates from a study of a mutant IDH1 vaccine in newly diagnosed glioma. Study-level results: Top peripheral T cell clonotype shifts appeared unrelated to pseudoprogression.

For this clone: Its antigen is unknown.

TCRdb's copy holds only in-frame clones and misses some; the assay was immunoSEQ multiplex PCR. The table records some 60,000 clones, roughly four fifths of them present only once. Germline CDR1 reads SNHLY; CDR2 reads FYNNEI. V shed 3 bases and J shed 0 bases, with 11 bases lying between them. The CDR3 is 15 amino acids. This sample's time point: week 11, during vaccination. Every vaccine dose comprised 300 ug of mutant IDH1 20-mer peptide plus topical imiquimod. The sequences come from PBMCs, collected from a glioma patient whose treatment included an IDH1 peptide vaccine. The chain joins TRBV2 to TRBJ2-5, with D unclear. The sequence was obtained from a man between 25 and 39 years old with glioma. The CDR3 is CASSDRSWYQETQYF. For the CDR3, the DNA is TGTGCCAGCAGTGACAGGAGCTGGTACCAAGAGACCCAGTACTTC.